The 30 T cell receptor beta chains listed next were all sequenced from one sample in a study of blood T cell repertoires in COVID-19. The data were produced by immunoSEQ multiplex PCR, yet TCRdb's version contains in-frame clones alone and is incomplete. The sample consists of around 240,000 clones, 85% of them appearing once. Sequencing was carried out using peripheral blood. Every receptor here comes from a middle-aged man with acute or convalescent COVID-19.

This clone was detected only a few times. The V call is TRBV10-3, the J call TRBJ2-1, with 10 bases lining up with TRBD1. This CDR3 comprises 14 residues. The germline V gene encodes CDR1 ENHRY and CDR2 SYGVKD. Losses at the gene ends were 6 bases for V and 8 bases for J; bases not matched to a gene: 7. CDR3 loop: CAISRQGARDEQFF. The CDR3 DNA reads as TGTGCCATCAGCCGACAGGGGGCACGGGATGAGCAGTTCTTC.

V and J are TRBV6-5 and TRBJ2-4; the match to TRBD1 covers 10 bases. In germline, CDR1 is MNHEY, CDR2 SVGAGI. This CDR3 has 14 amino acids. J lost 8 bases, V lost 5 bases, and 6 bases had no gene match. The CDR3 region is CASSRGDRGDIQYF. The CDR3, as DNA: TGTGCCAGCAGTCGGGGGGACAGGGGCGACATTCAGTACTTC.

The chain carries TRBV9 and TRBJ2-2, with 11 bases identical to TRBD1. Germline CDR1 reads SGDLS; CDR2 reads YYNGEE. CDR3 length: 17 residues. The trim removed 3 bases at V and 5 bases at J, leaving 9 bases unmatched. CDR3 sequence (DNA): TGTGCCAGCAGCGCTCCTCGAGGACAGGGGGCGACCGGGGAGCTGTTTTTT. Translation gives CASSAPRGQGATGELFF.

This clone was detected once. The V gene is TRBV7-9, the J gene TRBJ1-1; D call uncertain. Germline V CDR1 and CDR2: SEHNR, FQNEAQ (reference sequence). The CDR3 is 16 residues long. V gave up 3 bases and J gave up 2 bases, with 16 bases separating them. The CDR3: CASSFWAGIGNTEAFF. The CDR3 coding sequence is TGTGCCAGCAGCTTCTGGGCCGGGATAGGAAACACTGAAGCTTTCTTT.

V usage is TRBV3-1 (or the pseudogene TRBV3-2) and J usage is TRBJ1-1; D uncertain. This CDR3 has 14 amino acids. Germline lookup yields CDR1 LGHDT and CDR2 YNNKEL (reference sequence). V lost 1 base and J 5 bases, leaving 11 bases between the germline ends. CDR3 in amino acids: CASSQAGDKTEAFF. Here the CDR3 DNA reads TGTGCCAGCAGCCAAGCGGGTGATAAGACTGAAGCTTTCTTT.

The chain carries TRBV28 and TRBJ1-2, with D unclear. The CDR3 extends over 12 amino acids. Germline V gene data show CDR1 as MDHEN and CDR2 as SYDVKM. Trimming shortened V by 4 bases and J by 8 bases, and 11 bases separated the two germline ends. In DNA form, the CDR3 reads TGTGCCAGCAGTTCCCGGGGATGGGGCTACACCTTC. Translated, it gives CASSSRGWGYTF.

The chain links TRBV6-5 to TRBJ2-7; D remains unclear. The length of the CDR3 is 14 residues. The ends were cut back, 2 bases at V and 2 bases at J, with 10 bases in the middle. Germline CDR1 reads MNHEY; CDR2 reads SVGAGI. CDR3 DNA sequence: TGTGCCAGCAGTTACGGGCGCAGGACCTACGAGCAGTACTTC. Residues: CASSYGRRTYEQYF.

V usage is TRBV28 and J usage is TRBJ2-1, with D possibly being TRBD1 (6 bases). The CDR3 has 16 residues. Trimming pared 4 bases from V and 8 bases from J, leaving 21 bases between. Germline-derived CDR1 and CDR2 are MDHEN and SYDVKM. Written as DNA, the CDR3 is TGTGCCAGCAGTTCCGAACAGGGCCTCTCCTCCCATGAGCAGTTCTTC. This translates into CASSSEQGLSSHEQFF. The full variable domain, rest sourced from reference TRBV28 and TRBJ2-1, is DVKVTQSSRYLVKRTGEKVFLECVQDMDHENMFWYRQDPGLGLRLIYFSYDVKMKEKGDIPEGYSVSREKKERFSLILESASTNQTSMYLCASSSEQGLSSHEQFFGPGTRLTVL.

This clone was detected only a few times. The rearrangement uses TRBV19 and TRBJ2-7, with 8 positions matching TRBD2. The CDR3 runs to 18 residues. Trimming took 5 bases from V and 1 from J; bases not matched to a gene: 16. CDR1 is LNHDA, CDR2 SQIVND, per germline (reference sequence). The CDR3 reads CASSEQAGDHYFSYEQYF. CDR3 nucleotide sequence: TGTGCCAGTAGTGAGCAAGCGGGGGACCATTACTTTTCCTACGAGCAGTACTTC. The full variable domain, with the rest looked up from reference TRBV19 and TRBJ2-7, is DGGITQSPKYLFRKEGQNVTLSCEQNLNHDAMYWYRQDPGQGLRLIYYSQIVNDFQKGDIAEGYSVSREKKESFPLTVTSAQKNPTAFYLCASSEQAGDHYFSYEQYFGPGTRLTVT.

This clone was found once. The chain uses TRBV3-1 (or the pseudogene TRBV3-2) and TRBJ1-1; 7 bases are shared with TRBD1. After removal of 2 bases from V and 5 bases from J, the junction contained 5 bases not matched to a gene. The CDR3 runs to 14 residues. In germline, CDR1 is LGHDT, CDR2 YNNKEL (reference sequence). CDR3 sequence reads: CASSQQQGITEAFF. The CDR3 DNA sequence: TGTGCCAGCAGCCAACAACAGGGGATTACTGAAGCTTTCTTT.

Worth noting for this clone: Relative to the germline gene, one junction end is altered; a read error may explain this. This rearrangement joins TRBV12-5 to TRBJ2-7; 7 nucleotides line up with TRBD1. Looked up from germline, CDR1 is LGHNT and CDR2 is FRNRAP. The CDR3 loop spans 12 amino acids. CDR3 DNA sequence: TGTGCTAGTGGCCAAGAACCCGGGACAGTAGACTTC. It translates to CASGQEPGTVDF.

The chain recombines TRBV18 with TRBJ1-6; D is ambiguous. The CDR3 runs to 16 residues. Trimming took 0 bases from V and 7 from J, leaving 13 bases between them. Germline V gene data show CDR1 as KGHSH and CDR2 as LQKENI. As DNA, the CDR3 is TGTGCCAGCTCACCACCGTCCTTAGCCGGGAATTCACCCCTCCACTTT. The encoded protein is CASSPPSLAGNSPLHF.

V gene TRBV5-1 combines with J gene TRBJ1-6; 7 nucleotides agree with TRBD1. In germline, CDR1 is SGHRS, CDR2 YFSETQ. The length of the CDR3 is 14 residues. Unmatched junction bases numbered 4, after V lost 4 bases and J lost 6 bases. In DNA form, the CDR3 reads TGCGCCAGCAGCCCGGACAGGAGTAATTCACCCCTCCACTTT. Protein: CASSPDRSNSPLHF.

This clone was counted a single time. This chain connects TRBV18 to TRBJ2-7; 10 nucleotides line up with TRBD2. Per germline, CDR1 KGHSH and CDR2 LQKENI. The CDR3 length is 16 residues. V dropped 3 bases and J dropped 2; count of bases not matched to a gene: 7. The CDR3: CASSPNSGGNPYEQYF. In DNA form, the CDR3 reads TGTGCCAGCTCACCCAATAGCGGGGGGAACCCCTACGAGCAGTACTTC.

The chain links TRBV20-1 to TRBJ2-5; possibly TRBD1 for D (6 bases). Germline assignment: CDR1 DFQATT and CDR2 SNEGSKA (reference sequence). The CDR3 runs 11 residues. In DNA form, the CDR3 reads TGCAGAGGGGGACGGCTCGAGGCCCAGTACTTC. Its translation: CRGGRLEAQYF.

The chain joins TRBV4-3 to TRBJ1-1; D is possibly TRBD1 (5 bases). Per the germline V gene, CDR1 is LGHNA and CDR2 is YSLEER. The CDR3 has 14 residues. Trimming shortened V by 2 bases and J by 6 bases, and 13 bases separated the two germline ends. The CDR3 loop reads CASSQPSGGSEAFF. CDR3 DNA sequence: TGCGCCAGCAGCCAACCGTCGGGGGGTTCTGAAGCTTTCTTT.

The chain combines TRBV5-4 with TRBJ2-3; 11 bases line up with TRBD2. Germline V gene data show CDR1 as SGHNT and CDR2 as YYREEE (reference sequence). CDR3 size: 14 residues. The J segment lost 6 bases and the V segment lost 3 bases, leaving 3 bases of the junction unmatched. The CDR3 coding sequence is TGTGCCAGCAGCTCCAGGACTAGCGGGGATACGCAGTATTTT. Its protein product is CASSSRTSGDTQYF.

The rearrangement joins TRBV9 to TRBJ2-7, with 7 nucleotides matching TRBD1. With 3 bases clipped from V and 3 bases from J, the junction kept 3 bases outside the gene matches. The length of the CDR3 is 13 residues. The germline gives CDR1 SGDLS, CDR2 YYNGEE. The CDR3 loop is CASSGDRDYEQYF. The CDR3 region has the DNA TGTGCCAGCAGCGGGGACAGAGACTACGAGCAGTACTTC.

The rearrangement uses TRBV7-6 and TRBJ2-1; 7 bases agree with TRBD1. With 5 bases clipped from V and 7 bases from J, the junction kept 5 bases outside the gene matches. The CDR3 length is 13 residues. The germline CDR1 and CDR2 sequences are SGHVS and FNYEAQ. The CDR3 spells CASSLGTANEQFF. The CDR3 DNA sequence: TGTGCCAGCAGCCTCGGGACAGCTAATGAGCAGTTCTTC.

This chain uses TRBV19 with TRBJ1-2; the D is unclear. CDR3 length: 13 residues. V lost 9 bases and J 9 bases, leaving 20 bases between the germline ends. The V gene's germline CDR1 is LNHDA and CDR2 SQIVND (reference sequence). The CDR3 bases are TGTGCCAGCAGATTCGGGAGCGCTTCGAGCTACACCTTC. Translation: CASRFGSASSYTF. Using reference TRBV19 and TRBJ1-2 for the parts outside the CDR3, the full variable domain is DGGITQSPKYLFRKEGQNVTLSCEQNLNHDAMYWYRQDPGQGLRLIYYSQIVNDFQKGDIAEGYSVSREKKESFPLTVTSAQKNPTAFYLCASRFGSASSYTFGSGTRLTVV.

The CDR3 nucleotides are TGTGCCAGCAGCGGACAGGGGTATTCACCCCTCCACTTT. Translating it yields CASSGQGYSPLHF. The rearrangement links TRBV2 to TRBJ1-6; TRBD1 aligns across 9 bases. CDR1 is SNHLY and CDR2 is FYNNEI in the germline V gene. V gave up 6 bases and J gave up 8 bases; unmatched junction bases: 2. This CDR3 region has 13 residues.

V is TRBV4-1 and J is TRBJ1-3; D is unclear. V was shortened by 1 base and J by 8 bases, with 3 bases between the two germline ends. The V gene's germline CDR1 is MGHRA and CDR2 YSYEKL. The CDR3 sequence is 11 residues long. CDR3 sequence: CASSQADTIYF. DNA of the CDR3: TGCGCCAGCAGCCAAGCAGACACCATATATTTT.

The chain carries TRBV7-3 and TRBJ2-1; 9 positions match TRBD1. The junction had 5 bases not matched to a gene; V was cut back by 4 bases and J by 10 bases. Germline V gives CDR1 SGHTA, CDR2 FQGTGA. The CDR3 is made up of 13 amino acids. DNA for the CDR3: TGTGCCAGCAGCTCATATGACAGGGGGGAGCAGTTCTTC. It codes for CASSSYDRGEQFF. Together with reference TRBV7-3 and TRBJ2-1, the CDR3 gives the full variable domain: GAGVSQTPSNKVTEKGKYVELRCDPISGHTALYWYRQSLGQGPEFLIYFQGTGAADDSGLPNDRFFAVRPEGSVSTLKIQRTERGDSAVYLCASSSYDRGEQFFGPGTRLTVL.

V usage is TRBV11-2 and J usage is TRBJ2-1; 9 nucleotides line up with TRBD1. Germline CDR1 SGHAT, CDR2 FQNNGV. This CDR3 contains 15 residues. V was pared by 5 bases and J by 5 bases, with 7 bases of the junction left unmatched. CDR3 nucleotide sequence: TGTGCCAGCAGCACCATGGGACAGGGTAACAATGAGCAGTTCTTC. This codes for CASSTMGQGNNEQFF.

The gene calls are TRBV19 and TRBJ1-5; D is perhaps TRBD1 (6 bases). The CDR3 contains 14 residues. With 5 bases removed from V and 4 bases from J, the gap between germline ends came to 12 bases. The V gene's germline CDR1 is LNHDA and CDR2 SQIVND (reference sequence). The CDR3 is CASSSGHFNQPQHF. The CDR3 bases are TGTGCCAGTAGTTCGGGACACTTTAATCAGCCCCAGCATTTT.

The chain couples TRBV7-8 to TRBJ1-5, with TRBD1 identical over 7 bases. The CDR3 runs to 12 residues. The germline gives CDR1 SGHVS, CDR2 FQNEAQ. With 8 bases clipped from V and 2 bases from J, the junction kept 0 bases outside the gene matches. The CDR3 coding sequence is TGTGCCAGCGACAGGGGCAATCAGCCCCAGCATTTT. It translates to CASDRGNQPQHF.

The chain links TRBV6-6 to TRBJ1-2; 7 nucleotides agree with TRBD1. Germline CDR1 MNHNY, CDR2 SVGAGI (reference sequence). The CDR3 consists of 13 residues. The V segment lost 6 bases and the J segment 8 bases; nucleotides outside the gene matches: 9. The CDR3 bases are TGTGCCAGCAGCCCCTCACAGGGGAGCGGCTACACCTTC. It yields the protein CASSPSQGSGYTF.

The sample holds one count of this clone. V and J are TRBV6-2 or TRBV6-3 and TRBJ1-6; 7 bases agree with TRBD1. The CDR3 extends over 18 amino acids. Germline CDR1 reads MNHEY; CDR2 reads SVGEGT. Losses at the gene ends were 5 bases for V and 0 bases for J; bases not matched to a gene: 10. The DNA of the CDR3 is TGTGCCAGCAGTCCGGAGGGACAGTTGAGCTCCTATAATTCACCCCTCCACTTT. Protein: CASSPEGQLSSYNSPLHF.

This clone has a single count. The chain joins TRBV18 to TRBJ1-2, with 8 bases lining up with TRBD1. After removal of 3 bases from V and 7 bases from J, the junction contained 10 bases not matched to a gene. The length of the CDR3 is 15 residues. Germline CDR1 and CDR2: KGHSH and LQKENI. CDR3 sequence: CASSPGQGGLFGYTF. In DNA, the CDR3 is TGTGCCAGCTCACCCGGACAGGGAGGATTATTTGGCTACACCTTC.

The CDR3: CASSPRGQGQTPLHF. CDR3 nucleotides: TGTGCCAGCAGCCCCCGTGGGCAGGGACAGACACCCCTCCACTTT. The rearrangement uses TRBV27 and TRBJ1-6; 7 nucleotides match TRBD1. Germline values: CDR1 MNHEY, CDR2 SMNVEV (reference sequence). The CDR3 is 15 residues long. The V gene end was trimmed by 6 bases and the J gene end by 11 bases; junction bases not matched to a gene: 13.